This TCR beta chain is from a study of T cell responses to AZD1222 COVID-19 vaccine. Study results and limitations: The span of vaccine-associated CD4 TCRs extended across spike, with dominance at 160-218 and 743-854. Researchers took repertoire samples only after the peak T cell response had come. Females made up more of the donors, who were largely white British, and clonal diversity may have come out too low.

Of note for this clone: Its antigen is as yet unknown.

Recipients boosted at about 4 weeks or about 12 weeks are pooled. Germline CDR1 and CDR2: MNHEY and SVGAGI. Trimming pared 0 bases from V and 9 bases from J, leaving 17 bases between. This CDR3 contains 15 residues. The protocol was immunoSEQ multiplex PCR, while the TCRdb copy is restricted to in-frame clones and leaves out a portion. Of some 100,000 clones listed, 92% are singletons. This TCR was sampled from an adult who received the AZD1222 COVID-19 vaccine. The material sequenced was peripheral blood, taken 28 days after the second AZD1222 dose. The chain combines TRBV6-5 with TRBJ2-5; maybe TRBD2 (5 bases). CDR3 loop: CASSYSTGIVAAQYF. CDR3 nucleotide sequence: TGTGCCAGCAGTTACTCGACCGGGATAGTGGCGGCCCAGTACTTC.